The clone carrying this T cell receptor beta chain is labeled as medium-sized. This sample is part of a study of spatial heterogeneity in lung cancer. TCRdb redid the calling of the 5' RACE reads with MiXCR, one entry per CDR3 protein. The sample has about 5,500 distinct CDR3 sequences, around an eighth seen once. CDR1 is SQVTM and CDR2 is ANQGSEA in the germline V gene. The CDR3 is made up of 14 amino acids. V lost 7 bases and J 5 bases, leaving 17 bases between the germline ends. Regarding time point: sample taken at primary tumor resection. Researchers sequenced whole RNA taken from tumor, nontumor lung or frozen PBMC without sorting.

This TCR derives from a male donor with early-stage non-small cell lung cancer. The input for sequencing was normal lung tissue next to the tumor, taken at surgery. This chain links TRBV29-1 with TRBJ2-2, with D perhaps TRBD1 or TRBD2 (6 bases each). In nucleotides, the CDR3 is TGCAGCGCAGGCACAGGGCGGGGAACCGGGGAGCTGTTTTTT. Residues: CSAGTGRGTGELFF.